This T cell receptor (beta chain) appears in the sequencing data of a study of cytomegalovirus exposure and HLA in healthy donors. The V gene end was trimmed by 1 base and the J gene end by 1 base; junction bases not matched to a gene: 10. The germline CDR1 and CDR2 sequences are SGHVS and FQNEAQ. There are 18 residues in the CDR3. The PCR had 60 Vbeta and 13 Jbeta primers. The assay was immunoSEQ multiplex PCR, and TCRdb's table has in-frame clones only and misses some. The sample includes under 130,000 clones, approximately 72% seen only once; the top ten take over 2%. The sample was PBMCs. This chain joins TRBV7-8 and TRBJ2-7, with TRBD2 matching 10 bases. The source of this sequence is a man aged 30 to 45 in good health and CMV-seronegative. The CDR3 DNA is TGTGCCAGCAGCTTAGGTGTAAGCGGGAGGGCCAGGTCCTACGAGCAGTACTTC. It specifies CASSLGVSGRARSYEQYF.